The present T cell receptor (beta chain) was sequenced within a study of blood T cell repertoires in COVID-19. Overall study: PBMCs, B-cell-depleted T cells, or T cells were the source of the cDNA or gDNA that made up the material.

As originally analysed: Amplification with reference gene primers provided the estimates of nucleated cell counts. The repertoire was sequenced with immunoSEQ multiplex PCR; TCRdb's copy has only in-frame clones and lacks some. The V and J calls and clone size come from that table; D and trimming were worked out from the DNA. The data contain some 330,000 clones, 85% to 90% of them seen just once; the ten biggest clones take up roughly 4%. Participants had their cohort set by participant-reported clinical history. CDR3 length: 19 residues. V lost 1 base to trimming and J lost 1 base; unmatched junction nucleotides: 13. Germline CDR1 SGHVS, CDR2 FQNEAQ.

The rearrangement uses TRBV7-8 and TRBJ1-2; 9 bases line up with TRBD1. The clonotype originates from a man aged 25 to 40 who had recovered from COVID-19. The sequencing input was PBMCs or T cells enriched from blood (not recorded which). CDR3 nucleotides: TGTGCCAGCAGCTTAGATGGTCCCGGGACAGGGAGGGATAACTATGGCTACACCTTC. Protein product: CASSLDGPGTGRDNYGYTF.